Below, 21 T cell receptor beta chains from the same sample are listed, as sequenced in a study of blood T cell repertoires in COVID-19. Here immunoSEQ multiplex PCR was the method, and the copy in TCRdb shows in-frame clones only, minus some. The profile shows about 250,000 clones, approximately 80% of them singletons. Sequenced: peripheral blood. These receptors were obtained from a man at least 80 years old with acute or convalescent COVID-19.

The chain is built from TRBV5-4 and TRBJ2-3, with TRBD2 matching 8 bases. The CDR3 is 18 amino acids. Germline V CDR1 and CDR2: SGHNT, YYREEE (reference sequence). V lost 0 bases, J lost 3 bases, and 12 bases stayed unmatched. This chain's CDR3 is CASSLEDGRALWTDTQYF. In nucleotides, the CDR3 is TGTGCCAGCAGCTTGGAAGACGGGAGGGCCCTCTGGACAGATACGCAGTATTTT.

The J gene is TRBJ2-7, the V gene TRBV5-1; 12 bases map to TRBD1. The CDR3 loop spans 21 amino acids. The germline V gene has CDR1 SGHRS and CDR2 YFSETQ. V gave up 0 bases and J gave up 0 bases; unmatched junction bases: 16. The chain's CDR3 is CASSLALTSRDRGQSSYEQYF. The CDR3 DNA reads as TGCGCCAGCAGCTTGGCACTTACCTCCCGGGACAGGGGGCAAAGCTCCTACGAGCAGTACTTC.

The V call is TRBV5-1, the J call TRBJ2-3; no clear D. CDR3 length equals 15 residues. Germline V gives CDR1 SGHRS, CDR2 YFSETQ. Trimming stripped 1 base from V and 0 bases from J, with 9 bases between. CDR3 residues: CASSLSATSTDTQYF. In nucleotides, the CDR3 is TGCGCCAGCAGCTTGAGTGCTACTAGCACAGATACGCAGTATTTT.

In DNA form, the CDR3 reads TGTGCCAGCAGCCAAGATGGTACCAGGATCAGCTCCTACGAGCAGTACTTC. This sequence encodes CASSQDGTRISSYEQYF. The rearrangement uses TRBV3-1 (or the pseudogene TRBV3-2) and TRBJ2-7; the D is unclear. The V gene's germline CDR1 is LGHDT and CDR2 YNNKEL (reference sequence). The CDR3 sequence is 17 residues long. V was trimmed by 0 bases and J by 0 bases, leaving 15 bases between them.

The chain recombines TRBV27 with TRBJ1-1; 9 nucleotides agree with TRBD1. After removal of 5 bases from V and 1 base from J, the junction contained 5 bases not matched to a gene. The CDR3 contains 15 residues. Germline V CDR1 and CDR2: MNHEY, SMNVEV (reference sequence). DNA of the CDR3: TGTGCCAGCAGTGCCGGGACAGGGTCGAACACTGAAGCTTTCTTT. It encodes CASSAGTGSNTEAFF.

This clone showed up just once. The CDR3: CASTPQGAHQPQHF. The CDR3 DNA reads as TGTGCCAGCACCCCCCAGGGGGCCCATCAGCCCCAGCATTTT. This sequence joins TRBV2 and TRBJ1-5, with 8 bases identical to TRBD1. Germline V gene sequence: CDR1 SNHLY, CDR2 FYNNEI. After removal of 7 bases from V and 5 bases from J, the junction contained 7 bases not matched to a gene. The CDR3 has 14 residues.

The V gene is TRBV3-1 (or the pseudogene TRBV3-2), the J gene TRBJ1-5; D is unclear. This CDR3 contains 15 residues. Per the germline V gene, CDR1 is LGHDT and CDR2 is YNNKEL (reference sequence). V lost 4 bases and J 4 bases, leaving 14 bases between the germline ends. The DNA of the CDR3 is TGTGCCAGCAGCCCCTCTGGGCAGCTTAATCAGCCCCAGCATTTT. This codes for CASSPSGQLNQPQHF.

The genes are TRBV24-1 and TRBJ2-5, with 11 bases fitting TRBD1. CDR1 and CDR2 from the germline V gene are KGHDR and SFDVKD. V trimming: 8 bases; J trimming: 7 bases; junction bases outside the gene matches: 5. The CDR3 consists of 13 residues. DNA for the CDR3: TGTGCCACCACGGACAGGGGGCTTGGGACCCAGTACTTC. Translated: CATTDRGLGTQYF.

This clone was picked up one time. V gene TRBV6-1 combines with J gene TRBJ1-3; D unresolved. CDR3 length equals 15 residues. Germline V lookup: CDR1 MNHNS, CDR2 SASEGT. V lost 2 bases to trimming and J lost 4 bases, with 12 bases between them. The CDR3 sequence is CASSEHYSRGNTIYF. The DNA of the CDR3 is TGTGCCAGCAGTGAACACTATAGTAGAGGAAACACCATATATTTT.

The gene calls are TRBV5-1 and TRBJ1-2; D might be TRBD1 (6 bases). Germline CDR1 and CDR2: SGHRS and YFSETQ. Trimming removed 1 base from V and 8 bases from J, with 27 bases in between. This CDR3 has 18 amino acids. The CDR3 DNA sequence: TGCGCCAGCAGCTTGACCCCTACTGCCCGGGAGGCAGGGGACGGCTACACCTTC. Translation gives CASSLTPTAREAGDGYTF.

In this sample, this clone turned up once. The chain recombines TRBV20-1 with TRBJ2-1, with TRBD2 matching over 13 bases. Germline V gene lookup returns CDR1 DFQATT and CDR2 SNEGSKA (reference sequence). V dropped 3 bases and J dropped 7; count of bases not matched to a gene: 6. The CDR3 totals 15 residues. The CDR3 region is CSASRTSGSLNEQFF. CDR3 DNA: TGCAGTGCTAGTAGGACTAGCGGGAGCCTAAATGAGCAGTTCTTC.

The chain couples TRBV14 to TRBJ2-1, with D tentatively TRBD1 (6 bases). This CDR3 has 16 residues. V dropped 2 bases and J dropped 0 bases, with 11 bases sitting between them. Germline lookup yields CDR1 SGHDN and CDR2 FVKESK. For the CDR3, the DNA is TGTGCCAGCAGCCAATATACAGGGCACTCCTACAATGAGCAGTTCTTC. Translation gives CASSQYTGHSYNEQFF.

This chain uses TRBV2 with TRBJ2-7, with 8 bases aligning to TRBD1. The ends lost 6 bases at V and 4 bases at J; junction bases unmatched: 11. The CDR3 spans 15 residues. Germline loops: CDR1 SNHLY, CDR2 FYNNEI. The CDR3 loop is CASRTNQGAGYEQYF. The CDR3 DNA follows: TGTGCCAGCAGGACGAATCAGGGGGCAGGGTACGAGCAGTACTTC.

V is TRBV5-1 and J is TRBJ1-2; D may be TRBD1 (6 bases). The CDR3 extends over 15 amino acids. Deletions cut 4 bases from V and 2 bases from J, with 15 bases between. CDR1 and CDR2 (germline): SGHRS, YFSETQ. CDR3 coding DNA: TGCGCCAGCAGCCCAAGGCGGCAGGGGAACTATGGCTACACCTTC. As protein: CASSPRRQGNYGYTF.

CDR3 region: CASSYGGTGLQDTQYF. For the CDR3, the DNA is TGTGCCAGCAGTTACGGGGGGACAGGGCTTCAAGATACGCAGTATTTT. This chain links TRBV6-2 or TRBV6-3 with TRBJ2-3; TRBD1 aligns across 9 bases. J lost 5 bases, V lost 2 bases, and 8 bases had no gene match. Germline-derived CDR1 and CDR2 are MNHEY and SVGEGT. This CDR3 has 16 residues.

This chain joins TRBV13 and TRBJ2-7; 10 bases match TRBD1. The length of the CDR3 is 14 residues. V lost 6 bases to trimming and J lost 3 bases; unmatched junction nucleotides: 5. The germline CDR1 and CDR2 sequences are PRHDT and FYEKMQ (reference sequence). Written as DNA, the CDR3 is TGTGCCAGCAGGACGACAGGGGGCAACTACGAGCAGTACTTC. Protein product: CASRTTGGNYEQYF.

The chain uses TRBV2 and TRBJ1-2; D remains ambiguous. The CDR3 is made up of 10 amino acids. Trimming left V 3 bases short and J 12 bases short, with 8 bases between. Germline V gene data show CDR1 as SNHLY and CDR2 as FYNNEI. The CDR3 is CASSDRRDTF. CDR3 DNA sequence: TGTGCCAGCAGTGATAGGCGGGACACCTTC.

The CDR3 DNA sequence: TGTGCCTGGAGTGGGGCGGGAGGTTGGTCCTACGAGCAGTACTTC. Amino acid sequence: CAWSGAGGWSYEQYF. V gene TRBV30 combines with J gene TRBJ2-7; 8 nucleotides agree with TRBD2. The CDR3 loop spans 15 amino acids. Germline loops: CDR1 GTSNPN, CDR2 SVGIG (reference sequence). Germline trimming cut 1 base from V and 1 base from J; bases unmatched to any gene: 6.

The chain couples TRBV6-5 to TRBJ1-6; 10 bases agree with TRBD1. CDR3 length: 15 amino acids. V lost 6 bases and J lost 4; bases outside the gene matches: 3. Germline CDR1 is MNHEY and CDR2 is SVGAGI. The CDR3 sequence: CASRGQGMYNSPLHF. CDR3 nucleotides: TGTGCCAGCAGGGGACAGGGGATGTATAATTCACCCCTCCACTTT.

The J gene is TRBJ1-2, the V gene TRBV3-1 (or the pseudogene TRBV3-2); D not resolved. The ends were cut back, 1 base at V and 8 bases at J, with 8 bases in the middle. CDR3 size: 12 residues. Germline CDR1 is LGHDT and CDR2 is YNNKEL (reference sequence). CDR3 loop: CASSQGLQGYTF. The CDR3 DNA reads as TGTGCCAGCAGCCAAGGTCTACAGGGCTACACCTTC.

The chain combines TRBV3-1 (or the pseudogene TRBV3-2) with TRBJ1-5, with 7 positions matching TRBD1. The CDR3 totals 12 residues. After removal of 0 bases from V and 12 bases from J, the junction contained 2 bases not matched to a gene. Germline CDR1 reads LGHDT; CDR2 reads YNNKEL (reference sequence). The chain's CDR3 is CASSQETGHQHF. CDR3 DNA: TGTGCCAGCAGCCAAGAGACAGGGCACCAGCATTTT.